These 23 T cell receptor beta chains were all obtained from the same sample, sequenced in a study of cytomegalovirus exposure and HLA in healthy donors. Vbeta (60) and Jbeta (13) primers were used in the PCR. Libraries were prepared by immunoSEQ multiplex PCR; TCRdb keeps only in-frame clonotypes and omits some of them. Of approximately 160,000 clones listed, about 83% are singletons. The sample consisted of PBMCs. The receptors were gathered from a girl aged 10 to 17 in good health and CMV-seropositive.

The table lists this clone with a count of one. The chain is built from TRBV7-6 and TRBJ1-1, with D unclear. Trimming pared 1 base from V and 1 base from J, leaving 4 bases between. Germline V gene sequence: CDR1 SGHVS, CDR2 FNYEAQ. The CDR3 loop spans 13 amino acids. The CDR3 DNA reads TGTGCCAGCAGCTTAGAACAGAACACTGAAGCTTTCTTT. As protein: CASSLEQNTEAFF. The full variable domain, its missing parts supplied by reference TRBV7-6 and TRBJ1-1, is GAGVSQSPRYKVTKRGQDVALRCDPISGHVSLYWYRQALGQGPEFLTYFNYEAQQDKSGLPNDRFSAERPEGSISTLTIQRTEQRDSAMYRCASSLEQNTEAFFGQGTRLTVV.

Regarding this clone: Compared with germline, one end of the junction differs, possibly owing to a read error. The rearrangement links TRBV7-7 to TRBJ2-2, with 8 bases matching TRBD2. The CDR3 covers 16 residues. CDR1 and CDR2 (germline): SSHAT, FNYEAQ (reference sequence). Here the CDR3 DNA reads TGTGCTAGCAGCTCCGGACTGACTAGCGCGGCCGGGGAGCTGTTTTTT. Translation: CASSSGLTSAAGELFF.

This clone came up once. V usage is TRBV6-5 and J usage is TRBJ1-2; D not resolved. From germline, CDR1 is MNHEY and CDR2 SVGAGI. The CDR3 has 14 residues. Trimming pared 2 bases from V and 2 bases from J, leaving 9 bases between. The CDR3 DNA sequence: TGTGCCAGCAGTTACCGGGAAAGGAACTATGGCTACACCTTC. Its translation is CASSYRERNYGYTF.

The CDR3 sequence: CASSNSKRGQRAVYGYTF. The CDR3 DNA is TGTGCCAGCAGCAACTCGAAAAGGGGACAGAGGGCCGTATATGGCTACACCTTC. The chain combines TRBV7-9 with TRBJ1-2, with 7 bases that match TRBD1. Germline values: CDR1 SEHNR, CDR2 FQNEAQ (reference sequence). V trimming: 5 bases; J trimming: 5 bases; junction bases outside the gene matches: 20. The CDR3 has 18 amino acids.

The V gene is TRBV19, the J gene TRBJ1-1; 8 bases line up with TRBD1. Unmatched junction bases numbered 0, after V lost 6 bases and J lost 0 bases. The CDR3 length is 13 residues. Germline V gives CDR1 LNHDA, CDR2 SQIVND (reference sequence). The CDR3 spells CASRDRVNTEAFF. The CDR3 DNA sequence: TGTGCCAGTAGGGACAGGGTGAACACTGAAGCTTTCTTT.

As concerns this clone: A junction boundary mismatches the germline segment, possibly from a read error. This chain connects TRBV7-9 to TRBJ2-7, with D perhaps TRBD1 (6 bases). Germline CDR1 is SEHNR and CDR2 is FQNEAQ (reference sequence). This CDR3 contains 17 residues. CDR3 region: CSSSPTLGHLDSYEQYF. DNA for the CDR3: TGTTCCAGCAGCCCAACGCTGGGACACTTAGATTCCTACGAGCAGTACTTC.

This chain uses TRBV7-2 with TRBJ2-7, with TRBD2 matching 9 bases. The V segment lost 4 bases and the J segment 5 bases; nucleotides outside the gene matches: 9. From germline, CDR1 is SGHTA and CDR2 FQGNSA. The CDR3 has 15 residues. CDR3 coding DNA: TGTGCCAGCAGCTCCGAGGGGACTAGCATCCACGAGCAGTACTTC. This sequence encodes CASSSEGTSIHEQYF.

This chain links TRBV4-1 with TRBJ1-3; the match to TRBD1 covers 7 bases. The CDR3 spans 18 residues. V trimming: 4 bases; J trimming: 4 bases; junction bases outside the gene matches: 16. The V gene's germline CDR1 is MGHRA and CDR2 YSYEKL. The CDR3 DNA follows: TGCGCCAGCAGCCGAGGGGGACAGCTTCTAGACTCGGGAAACACCATATATTTT. Translated, it gives CASSRGGQLLDSGNTIYF.

This chain connects TRBV7-6 to TRBJ2-7, with D possibly TRBD1 on 6 matching bases. This CDR3 is built from 14 residues. Looked up from germline, CDR1 is SGHVS and CDR2 is FNYEAQ. Trimming shortened V by 2 bases and J by 0 bases, and 8 bases separated the two germline ends. CDR3 protein: CASSLQGFSYEQYF. CDR3 nucleotides: TGTGCCAGCAGCTTACAGGGGTTCTCCTACGAGCAGTACTTC.

The rearrangement links TRBV2 to TRBJ2-4; 9 bases fit TRBD2. Trimming took 1 base from V and 0 from J; bases not matched to a gene: 1. The CDR3 has 16 residues. Germline values: CDR1 SNHLY, CDR2 FYNNEI. Written as DNA, the CDR3 is TGTGCCAGCAGTGAAGGTAGCGGGGGAGCCAAAAACATTCAGTACTTC. Translated, it gives CASSEGSGGAKNIQYF.

This clone has just one count. This chain uses TRBV4-1 with TRBJ1-2; 7 bases are shared with TRBD1. V lost 0 bases, J lost 0 bases, and 1 base stayed unmatched. This CDR3 region has 15 residues. Germline CDR1 MGHRA, CDR2 YSYEKL. In nucleotides, the CDR3 is TGCGCCAGCAGCCAAGAAGGACAGGCTAACTATGGCTACACCTTC. It is translated as CASSQEGQANYGYTF.

The chain uses TRBV14 and TRBJ2-1, with 8 nucleotides matching TRBD1. CDR1 and CDR2 (germline): SGHDN, FVKESK. V was pared by 1 base and J by 9 bases, with 14 bases of the junction left unmatched. The CDR3 length is 17 residues. CDR3 loop: CASSQVRETGGSIEQFF. CDR3 bases: TGTGCCAGCAGCCAAGTTCGAGAAACAGGGGGTTCCATTGAGCAGTTCTTC.

The J gene is TRBJ1-1, the V gene TRBV6-1, with TRBD1 matching 9 bases. The CDR3 loop spans 14 amino acids. Trimming took 5 bases from V and 4 from J; bases not matched to a gene: 5. Germline CDR1 MNHNS, CDR2 SASEGT. CDR3 amino acids: CASSHTGGGTEAFF. The CDR3 bases are TGTGCCAGCAGTCATACAGGGGGCGGCACTGAAGCTTTCTTT.

The V and J genes are TRBV30 and TRBJ1-1, with a possible D match to TRBD1 (6 bases). V lost 0 bases to trimming and J lost 4 bases, with 12 bases between them. Germline assignment: CDR1 GTSNPN and CDR2 SVGIG (reference sequence). The CDR3 totals 14 residues. This CDR3 is CAWSVRGGRTEAFF. In nucleotides, the CDR3 is TGTGCCTGGAGTGTACGGGGGGGGCGCACTGAAGCTTTCTTT.

On this clone: At the DNA level, this CDR3 is encoded by other sequences in the same sample as well. The CDR3 DNA reads TGTGCCAGCAGCGTAGGATCAGGAGGGAACACTGAAGCTTTCTTT. It yields the protein CASSVGSGGNTEAFF. The V gene is TRBV9, the J gene TRBJ1-1; D gene uncertain. This CDR3 has 15 residues. CDR1 is SGDLS, CDR2 YYNGEE, per germline. V lost 0 bases, J lost 1 base, and 10 bases lay in between.

The chain has TRBV27 and TRBJ1-4; maybe TRBD1 (6 bases). The CDR3 totals 14 residues. Germline V gene data show CDR1 as MNHEY and CDR2 as SMNVEV (reference sequence). With 6 bases removed from V and 2 bases from J, the gap between germline ends came to 10 bases. Here the CDR3 reads CASRSTGTNEKLFF. DNA of the CDR3: TGTGCCAGCAGATCGACAGGCACTAATGAAAAACTGTTTTTT.

A word on this clone: In the same sample, other DNA sequences code for this CDR3. The chain couples TRBV4-1 to TRBJ1-1; D is perhaps TRBD1 (5 bases). Per germline, CDR1 MGHRA and CDR2 YSYEKL. V lost 1 base to trimming and J lost 1 base, with 7 bases between them. This CDR3 has 14 amino acids. CDR3 in amino acids: CASSQGQGNTEAFF. CDR3 DNA: TGCGCCAGCAGCCAAGGCCAGGGGAACACTGAAGCTTTCTTT.

This clone appeared once. The gene calls are TRBV9 and TRBJ2-1; 11 bases fit TRBD2. CDR3 length equals 14 residues. J gave up 13 bases and V 3 bases, and 9 bases lay outside the gene matches. Germline V CDR1 and CDR2: SGDLS, YYNGEE. DNA for the CDR3: TGTGCCAGCAGCGGGCTAGCGGGGGGTCGAAGTCAGTTCTTC. Amino acids: CASSGLAGGRSQFF.

The V gene is TRBV2, the J gene TRBJ2-7; 7 bases map to TRBD2. The CDR3 contains 14 residues. The germline V gene encodes CDR1 SNHLY and CDR2 FYNNEI. Trimming cost V 6 bases and J 5 bases; bases outside gene matches: 10. The CDR3 loop reads CASSTWGGNDEQYF. The CDR3 DNA sequence: TGTGCCAGCAGCACCTGGGGGGGTAACGACGAGCAGTACTTC.

The chain uses TRBV5-5 and TRBJ1-3; tentatively, D is TRBD1 (6 bases). Trimming pared 4 bases from V and 2 bases from J, leaving 13 bases between. CDR1 SGHKS and CDR2 YYEKEE come from the germline V gene (reference sequence). This CDR3 is 15 amino acids long. The CDR3 region has the DNA TGTGCCAGCAGCCCTTACCGACAGGCTGGAAACACCATATATTTT. This sequence encodes CASSPYRQAGNTIYF. Full variable domain (remainder filled in from reference TRBV5-5 and TRBJ1-3): DAGVTQSPTHLIKTRGQQVTLRCSPISGHKSVSWYQQVLGQGPQFIFQYYEKEERGRGNFPDRFSARQFPNYSSELNVNALLLGDSALYLCASSPYRQAGNTIYFGEGSWLTVV.

V usage is TRBV19 and J usage is TRBJ2-7; possibly TRBD1 for D (6 bases). The CDR3 extends over 15 amino acids. The germline V gene has CDR1 LNHDA and CDR2 SQIVND (reference sequence). V was pared by 6 bases and J by 4 bases, with 19 bases between. CDR3 amino acids: CASRTRDTSLYEQYF. DNA of the CDR3: TGTGCCAGTAGAACCCGGGACACTTCCTTGTACGAGCAGTACTTC.

V gene TRBV28 combines with J gene TRBJ2-1, with D possibly being TRBD1 (7 bases). CDR3 length equals 16 residues. The germline V and J ends were trimmed by 3 bases and 7 bases, with 19 bases remaining between them. Germline loops: CDR1 MDHEN, CDR2 SYDVKM. CDR3 protein: CASSLEGAPPVNEQFF. The CDR3 coding sequence is TGTGCCAGCAGTTTGGAGGGGGCCCCGCCGGTGAATGAGCAGTTCTTC.

The V call is TRBV11-2, the J call TRBJ2-1; D ambiguous. The germline gives CDR1 SGHAT, CDR2 FQNNGV. CDR3 length equals 14 residues. V was cut by 5 bases and J by 5 bases, with 13 bases left in between. The CDR3 bases are TGTGCCAGCAGCCCGACAACGTGGGACAATGAGCAGTTCTTC. Translation: CASSPTTWDNEQFF.